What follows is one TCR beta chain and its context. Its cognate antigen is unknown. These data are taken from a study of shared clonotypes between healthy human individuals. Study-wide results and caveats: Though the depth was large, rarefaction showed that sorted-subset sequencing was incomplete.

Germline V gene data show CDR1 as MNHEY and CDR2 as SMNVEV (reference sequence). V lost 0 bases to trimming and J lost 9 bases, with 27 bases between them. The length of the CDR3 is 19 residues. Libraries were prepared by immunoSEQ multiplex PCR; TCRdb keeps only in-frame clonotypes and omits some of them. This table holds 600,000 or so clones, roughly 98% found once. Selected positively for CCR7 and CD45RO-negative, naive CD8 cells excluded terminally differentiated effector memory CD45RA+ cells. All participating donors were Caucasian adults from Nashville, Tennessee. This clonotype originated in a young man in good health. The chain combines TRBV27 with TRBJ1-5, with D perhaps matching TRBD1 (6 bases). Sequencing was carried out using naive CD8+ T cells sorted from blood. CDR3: CASSLSVPPRDMVGLPQHF. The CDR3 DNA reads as TGTGCCAGCAGTTTATCGGTCCCTCCTCGGGACATGGTTGGTTTGCCCCAGCATTTT.